This T cell receptor (beta chain) was sequenced for a study of shared clonotypes between healthy human individuals (dated by TCRdb to 2018 to 2020). For context, the study as a whole: The cohort comprised two women and three men aged 18 to 49 years. To estimate repertoire size and how much clonotype sharing occurs between individuals, the study deeply sequenced the blood TCR repertoires of five healthy adults. Different laboratories and diverse techniques were used to prepare libraries and sequence TCR repertoires, to increase sequencing depth and limit assay-specific biases. For each donor, CD4 naive and CD4 memory were each given three plates, CD8 naive was given two plates, and CD8 memory was given one plate. Between about 0.94 and 10 billion PBMCs per donor were obtained by leukapheresis.

Using the deep immunoSEQ assay, multiplex PCR amplified TCR CDR3 regions from genomic DNA. For each cell subset, the extracted genomic DNA was distributed evenly across all wells of several immunoSEQ 96-well plates, and each plate served as one replicate. Each replicate PCR for sorted subsets received about 180 ng genomic DNA, equal to about 30,000 T cell genomes. Purified libraries were quantified with a Qubit 3.0 fluorometer, sized on a Bioanalyzer 2100, and re-quantified with the KAPA Library Quantification kit. Every immunoSEQ 96-well plate was sequenced on a dedicated single-read 150-cycle Illumina NextSeq 550 flow cell. In the source study's methods: Because the immunoSEQ output included only junctional sequences and no quality scores, the filtering could not be the same as the filtering used for full-length reads. To assign V/J genes and CDR3, sequences were annotated using PyIR, a Python wrapper for IgBLAST v1.9, with IMGT germline references. Reads with weak V/J assignments (E-value above 1e-6), missing CDR3, stop codons, out-of-frame junctions, or ambiguous translated residues were removed. V3J clonotypes were defined as sequences sharing the same inferred V gene, J gene, and CDR3 amino acid sequence. The percentage overlap between two repertoires was calculated by dividing the number of shared unique clonotypes by the size of the smaller repertoire. Repertoire richness was assessed with RTK rarefaction, the Chao1 estimator, and Recon v2.1 estimates of unobserved clonotypes. Generation probabilities were computed with OLGA for all TCRbeta clonotypes obtained by the gDNA method from four donors. Entries here come from immuneACCESS through TCRdb and include only in-frame sequences with V and J called. Some clones fail to appear in such tables; in the studies checked, an unresolved V gene covers under half of the shortfall, and the cause of the remainder is unknown. Clone size and the V and J calls come from that table; the DNA yielded D and trimming. Present in this sample are about 79,000 clones, around 57% of which were seen just once. The ten largest clones represent just over 50% of the sample.

Overall results and qualifications from the work: Naive subsets generally had larger estimated clonotype richness than memory subsets did. Pairwise subsampling indicated that sequencing depth was expected to affect the degree of clonotype sharing among donors. Because the study included only a small number of donors, the genetic and exposure-history diversity represented was limited. About 5% of naive CD4, 3.5% of naive CD8, 2.3% of memory CD4, and 0.35% to 0.4% of memory CD8 clonotypes were shared across a few donors. Compared with non-shared clonotypes, clonotypes shared by all four sorted-subset donors had higher generation probabilities. Even with the large sequencing depth, rarefaction of the sorted-subset datasets indicated that sequencing was incomplete. Only blood was sampled, and tissue TCR repertoires likely differ from those in blood.

The donors were healthy, HIV-negative adults with no recently reported acute infections or vaccinations. All donors were Caucasian adults living in Nashville, Tennessee, USA. The CD8 memory samples were a combination of magnetically selected CD45RO+ cells and CCR7-negative CD45RA+ effector memory (TemRA) cells. After blood collection by leukapheresis, PBMCs were isolated using Ficoll-Histopaque density gradient centrifugation and then cryopreserved in the vapor phase of liquid nitrogen. Analytical flow cytometry was used to check the purity and quantity of each magnetically sorted T cell population. Each sorted fraction had its genomic DNA isolated and then quantified by UV absorbance on a Nanodrop 2000c. Points on this clone: Its antigen is still unknown. No quality values exist for individual bases; no much larger clone is one base distant.

From the cysteine through the phenylalanine, the CDR3 covers 16 amino acids. The DNA shown is the 48-base CDR3, in frame from base 1. V sheds 0 bases and J sheds 5 bases, leaving 17 bases between their ends. CDR1 and CDR2 are drawn from the germline V gene (reference sequence): SGHNT, YYREEE. The sample comprised memory CD8+ T cells sorted from blood. The cell subset or site label of this sample denotes: CD45RO+ cells pooled with CCR7-negative TemRA cells. Recombination joined TRBV5-4 with TRBJ2-5, with the D gene call left open. The clonotype comes from a man aged 25 to 40 in good health. The base sequence is TGTGCCAGCAGCTTGGCGGCGGCACGGGCGGCGGAGACCCAGTACTTC. It codes for CASSLAAARAAETQYF. Reference TRBV5-4 and TRBJ2-5 genes cover what lies past the CDR3, so the full variable domain is ETGVTQSPTHLIKTRGQQVTLRCSSQSGHNTVSWYQQALGQGPQFIFQYYREEENGRGNFPPRFSGLQFPNYSSELNVNALELDDSALYLCASSLAAARAAETQYFGPGTRLLVL.